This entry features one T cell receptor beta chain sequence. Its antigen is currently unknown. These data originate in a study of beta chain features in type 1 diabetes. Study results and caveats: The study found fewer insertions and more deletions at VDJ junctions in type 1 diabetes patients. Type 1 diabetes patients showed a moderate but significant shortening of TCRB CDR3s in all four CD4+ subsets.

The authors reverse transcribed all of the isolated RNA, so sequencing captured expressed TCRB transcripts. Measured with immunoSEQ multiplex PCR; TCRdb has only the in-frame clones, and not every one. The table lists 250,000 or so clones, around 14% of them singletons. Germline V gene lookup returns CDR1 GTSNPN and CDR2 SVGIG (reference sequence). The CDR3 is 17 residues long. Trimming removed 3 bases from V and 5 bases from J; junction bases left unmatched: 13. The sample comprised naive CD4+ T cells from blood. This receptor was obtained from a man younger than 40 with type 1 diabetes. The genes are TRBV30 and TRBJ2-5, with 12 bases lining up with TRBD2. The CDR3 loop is CAWSGAPTSGGMETQYF. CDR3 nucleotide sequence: TGTGCCTGGAGCGGCGCCCCGACTAGCGGGGGAATGGAGACCCAGTACTTC.